These T cell receptor beta chains were read from a single sample in a study of tumor-infiltrating lymphocytes in primary liver carcinoma. TCRdb ran MiXCR on the multiplex PCR reads and lists one entry per CDR3 protein. The sample shows 310,000 or so distinct CDR3 sequences, around 60% of them seen only once. The sample consisted of peripheral blood. The source of these receptors is a man aged 40-55 years with primary liver carcinoma and hepatitis B virus infection. CDR3s include the opening cysteine and the closing phenylalanine or tryptophan. The D gene is left open where the match is weak. Some rows have no size entry. The others give once, few or many, or a class for an expanded clone.

CDR3 protein: CASSLTSGGTSTDTQYF
CDR3 DNA: TGTGCCAGCAGCCTAACTTCAGGGGGTACTAGCACAGATACGCAGTATTTT
V gene: TRBV7-9
J gene: TRBJ2-3
clone size: -
D gene: TRBD1

CDR3 protein: CATARGTAGEQYF
CDR3 DNA: TGTGCCACCGCACGGGGCACAGCGGGCGAGCAGTACTTC
V gene: TRBV10-3
J gene: TRBJ2-7
clone size: many
D gene: -

CDR3 protein: CASSTRVVGVEHYF
CDR3 DNA: TGTGCCAGCAGCACCAGAGTAGTGGGAGTCGAGCATTACTTC
V gene: TRBV11-2
J gene: TRBJ2-7
clone size: -
D gene: -

CDR3 protein: CAGEFRTASYEQYF
CDR3 DNA: TGTGCCGGCGAATTCAGGACCGCCTCCTACGAGCAGTACTTC
V gene: TRBV6-1
J gene: TRBJ2-7
clone size: -
D gene: -

CDR3 protein: CASTGVGVGETQYF
CDR3 DNA: TGTGCCAGCACGGGGGTGGGGGTGGGAGAGACCCAGTACTTC
V gene: TRBV28
J gene: TRBJ2-5
clone size: -
D gene: -

CDR3 protein: CASSWDTEAFF
CDR3 DNA: TGTGCCAGCAGTTGGGACACTGAAGCTTTCTTT
V gene: TRBV6-2/TRBV6-3
J gene: TRBJ1-1
clone size: many
D gene: -

CDR3 protein: CASSRDFRTNEKLFF
CDR3 DNA: TGTGCCAGCAGCCGGGACTTCCGAACTAATGAAAAACTGTTTTTT
V gene: TRBV5-6
J gene: TRBJ1-4
clone size: few
D gene: -

CDR3 protein: CPSSLVGYTEAFF
CDR3 DNA: TGTCCCAGCAGCTTAGTGGGGTACACTGAAGCTTTCTTT
V gene: TRBV11-1
J gene: TRBJ1-1
clone size: -
D gene: -

CDR3 protein: CASGLGLGQGKETQYF
CDR3 DNA: TGTGCTAGTGGTTTGGGACTGGGACAGGGGAAAGAGACCCAGTACTTC
V gene: TRBV12-5
J gene: TRBJ2-5
clone size: -
D gene: TRBD1

CDR3 protein: CASSQDLAGGLVEQFF
CDR3 DNA: TGTGCCAGCAGCCAAGATCTAGCGGGAGGGCTTGTTGAGCAGTTCTTC
V gene: TRBV4-2
J gene: TRBJ2-1
clone size: many
D gene: TRBD2

CDR3 protein: CASIRGQGNTEAFF
CDR3 DNA: TGTGCCAGCATCCGGGGACAGGGGAACACTGAAGCTTTCTTT
V gene: TRBV11-2
J gene: TRBJ1-1
clone size: -
D gene: TRBD1

CDR3 protein: CASSPGQGTIGELFF
CDR3 DNA: TGTGCCAGCAGCCCGGGACAGGGGACTATCGGGGAGCTGTTTTTT
V gene: TRBV28
J gene: TRBJ2-2
clone size: many
D gene: TRBD1

CDR3 protein: CANSLWTGKDTDTQYF
CDR3 DNA: TGCGCCAACAGCCTCTGGACAGGGAAGGACACGGATACGCAGTATTTT
V gene: TRBV5-1
J gene: TRBJ2-3
clone size: -
D gene: TRBD1

CDR3 protein: CASSRGQGRTINEQYF
CDR3 DNA: TGTGCCAGCAGCCGCGGACAGGGGCGAACTATCAACGAGCAGTACTTC
V gene: TRBV5-4
J gene: TRBJ2-7
clone size: -
D gene: TRBD1

CDR3 protein: CTSSSGLAEGTYTQYF
CDR3 DNA: TGTACCAGCAGCTCGGGACTAGCGGAAGGCACATATACGCAGTATTTT
V gene: TRBV11-2
J gene: TRBJ2-3
clone size: once
D gene: TRBD2

CDR3 protein: CASSLDDSGGEQYF
CDR3 DNA: TGCGCCAGCAGCTTGGATGACTCCGGGGGGGAGCAGTACTTC
V gene: TRBV5-1
J gene: TRBJ2-7
clone size: few
D gene: TRBD2

CDR3 protein: CASRKSPRGEETQYF
CDR3 DNA: TGTGCCAGCAGGAAATCTCCCAGGGGGGAAGAGACCCAGTACTTC
V gene: TRBV5-5
J gene: TRBJ2-5
clone size: many
D gene: -

CDR3 protein: CACNLVRTLRGTGERFF
CDR3 DNA: TGTGCCTGCAACTTAGTTAGGACACTACGGGGCACCGGGGAGCGGTTTTTT
V gene: TRBV11-2
J gene: TRBJ2-2
clone size: -
D gene: -

CDR3 protein: CASSLNPSGAYQETQYF
CDR3 DNA: TGTGCCAGCAGCTTAAACCCTAGCGGCGCTTATCAAGAGACCCAGTACTTC
V gene: TRBV7-8
J gene: TRBJ2-5
clone size: few
D gene: TRBD2

CDR3 protein: CASSLARDTRADTQYF
CDR3 DNA: TGTGCCAGCAGCTTAGCTAGGGACACCCGGGCAGATACGCAGTATTTT
V gene: TRBV11-2
J gene: TRBJ2-3
clone size: -
D gene: -

CDR3 protein: CASSLMGGNYGYTF
CDR3 DNA: TGTGCCAGCAGCTTAATGGGGGGGAACTATGGCTACACCTTC
V gene: TRBV11-2
J gene: TRBJ1-2
clone size: many
D gene: -

CDR3 protein: CANPLRVFRYTWESPYNEQFF
CDR3 DNA: TGCGCCAACCCGCTACGGGTCTTCAGGTATACATGGGAGTCCCCCTACAATGAGCAGTTCTTC
V gene: TRBV5-1
J gene: TRBJ2-1
clone size: -
D gene: -

CDR3 protein: CASSYPYESTDTQYF
CDR3 DNA: TGTGCCAGCAGTTACCCGTACGAGAGCACAGATACGCAGTATTTT
V gene: TRBV6-2/TRBV6-3
J gene: TRBJ2-3
clone size: many
D gene: -

CDR3 protein: CASSFSCGSYEQYF
CDR3 DNA: TGTGCCAGCAGTTTTTCGTGCGGTTCGTACGAGCAGTACTTC
V gene: TRBV28
J gene: TRBJ2-7
clone size: once
D gene: -

CDR3 protein: CASSLNSPGLVLLEQFF
CDR3 DNA: TGTGCCAGCAGCTTAAATTCTCCGGGGCTAGTGCTATTGGAGCAGTTCTTC
V gene: TRBV11-2
J gene: TRBJ2-1
clone size: once
D gene: -

CDR3 protein: CSVGGTVKNNGEMFF
CDR3 DNA: TGCAGCGTCGGGGGGACAGTGAAAAACAACGGGGAGATGTTTTTT
V gene: TRBV29-1
J gene: TRBJ2-2
clone size: -
D gene: -

CDR3 protein: CANSLVGTSGLNGQFF
CDR3 DNA: TGTGCCAACAGCTTAGTTGGGACTAGCGGCCTCAATGGACAGTTCTTC
V gene: TRBV11-2
J gene: TRBJ2-1
clone size: -
D gene: TRBD2

CDR3 protein: CASGQGANTGELFF
CDR3 DNA: TGCGCCAGCGGACAGGGGGCTAACACCGGGGAGCTGTTTTTT
V gene: TRBV10-2
J gene: TRBJ2-2
clone size: many
D gene: TRBD1

CDR3 protein: CASSEGLAGFPYEQYF
CDR3 DNA: TGTGCCAGCAGTGAAGGACTAGCGGGCTTTCCCTACGAGCAGTACTTC
V gene: TRBV6-1
J gene: TRBJ2-7
clone size: many
D gene: TRBD2

CDR3 protein: CASNPGRTGELTGELFF
CDR3 DNA: TGTGCCAGCAATCCGGGGAGGACAGGAGAGTTGACCGGGGAGCTGTTCTTT
V gene: TRBV6-1
J gene: TRBJ2-2
clone size: -
D gene: -

CDR3 protein: CSVDIGNYEQYF
CDR3 DNA: TGCAGCGTTGACATAGGAAACTACGAGCAGTACTTC
V gene: TRBV29-1
J gene: TRBJ2-7
clone size: once
D gene: -

CDR3 protein: CANRKIPRETQYF
CDR3 DNA: TGTGCAAACAGGAAAATCCCCCGAGAGACCCAGTACTTC
V gene: TRBV11-2
J gene: TRBJ2-5
clone size: once
D gene: -

CDR3 protein: CASSQDGGPGNTIYF
CDR3 DNA: TGTGCCAGCAGCCAAGACGGGGGGCCTGGAAACACCATATATTTT
V gene: TRBV14
J gene: TRBJ1-3
clone size: -
D gene: -

CDR3 protein: CASSLGRGRFYGYTF
CDR3 DNA: TGTGCCAGCAGCTTAGGCCGGGGGCGCTTCTATGGCTACACCTTC
V gene: TRBV11-2
J gene: TRBJ1-2
clone size: many
D gene: -

CDR3 protein: CASSGSGAPGELFF
CDR3 DNA: TGCGCCAGCAGCGGATCAGGGGCCCCCGGGGAGCTGTTTTTT
V gene: TRBV5-1
J gene: TRBJ2-2
clone size: -
D gene: -

CDR3 protein: CASRDPSGATYEQYF
CDR3 DNA: TGTGCCAGCAGGGACCCTAGCGGTGCGACCTACGAGCAGTACTTC
V gene: TRBV6-6
J gene: TRBJ2-7
clone size: many
D gene: TRBD2

CDR3 protein: CASSLALAGGQETQYF
CDR3 DNA: TGTGCCAGCAGCCTGGCCCTAGCGGGAGGGCAAGAGACCCAGTACTTC
V gene: TRBV5-5
J gene: TRBJ2-5
clone size: few
D gene: TRBD2

CDR3 protein: CASSNTDQPQHF
CDR3 DNA: TGCGCCAGCAGCAATACAGATCAGCCCCAGCATTTT
V gene: TRBV4-1
J gene: TRBJ1-5
clone size: many
D gene: -

CDR3 protein: CASSPYSGSYNEQFF
CDR3 DNA: TGTGCCAGCAGCCCTTATAGTGGGTCCTACAATGAGCAGTTCTTC
V gene: TRBV7-2
J gene: TRBJ2-1
clone size: -
D gene: -

CDR3 protein: CASSPGTGYEQFF
CDR3 DNA: TGTGCCAGCAGTCCAGGGACAGGGTATGAGCAGTTCTTC
V gene: TRBV6-5
J gene: TRBJ2-1
clone size: few
D gene: TRBD1

CDR3 protein: CPSTIGRDTEAFF
CDR3 DNA: TGTCCCAGCACCATCGGGAGGGACACTGAAGCTTTCTTT
V gene: TRBV5-6
J gene: TRBJ1-1
clone size: -
D gene: -

CDR3 protein: CASSSYSSGANLLTF
CDR3 DNA: TGTGCCAGCAGCTCCTACAGCTCTGGGGCAAACCTCCTGACTTTC
V gene: TRBV6-6
J gene: TRBJ2-6
clone size: once
D gene: -

CDR3 protein: CASSRTGGSVYGYTF
CDR3 DNA: TGTGCCAGCAGCAGGACAGGGGGATCTGTCTATGGCTACACCTTC
V gene: TRBV14
J gene: TRBJ1-2
clone size: many
D gene: TRBD1

CDR3 protein: CTSTNSKSSPLHF
CDR3 DNA: TGTACCAGCACTAATTCCAAGTCTTCACCCCTCCACTTT
V gene: TRBV6-6
J gene: TRBJ1-6
clone size: once
D gene: -

CDR3 protein: CAILEGRGRQETQYF
CDR3 DNA: TGTGCAATCCTGGAAGGGCGGGGAAGACAAGAGACCCAGTACTTC
V gene: TRBV6-2/TRBV6-3
J gene: TRBJ2-5
clone size: many
D gene: -

CDR3 protein: CASSPPHVRSNQPQHF
CDR3 DNA: TGTGCCAGCAGTCCCCCCCATGTTCGGAGCAATCAGCCCCAGCATTTT
V gene: TRBV6-1
J gene: TRBJ1-5
clone size: -
D gene: -

CDR3 protein: CASSRLASSYNEQFF
CDR3 DNA: TGTGCCAGCAGCCGCCTGGCAAGCTCCTACAACGAGCAGTTCTTC
V gene: TRBV11-3
J gene: TRBJ2-1
clone size: once
D gene: -

CDR3 protein: CSVVLAGADFF
CDR3 DNA: TGTAGCGTTGTACTAGCGGGAGCGGATTTCTTC
V gene: TRBV29-1
J gene: TRBJ2-4
clone size: -
D gene: TRBD2

CDR3 protein: CASSLTLRGAGGYTF
CDR3 DNA: TGTGCCAGCAGCCTAACCTTACGGGGGGCGGGAGGCTACACCTTC
V gene: TRBV7-8
J gene: TRBJ1-2
clone size: few
D gene: -

CDR3 protein: CASSPWEGANTEAFF
CDR3 DNA: TGTGCCAGCAGCCCTTGGGAGGGGGCGAACACTGAAGCTTTCTTT
V gene: TRBV11-2
J gene: TRBJ1-1
clone size: many
D gene: TRBD1

CDR3 protein: CASSLRGNAEAFF
CDR3 DNA: TGTGCCAGCAGCTTACGGGGGAACGCTGAAGCCTTCTTT
V gene: TRBV11-2
J gene: TRBJ1-1
clone size: -
D gene: -

CDR3 protein: CASSLSGESGELFF
CDR3 DNA: TGTGCCAGCAGCTTGTCGGGCGAGAGCGGGGAGCTGTTTTTT
V gene: TRBV5-6
J gene: TRBJ2-2
clone size: many
D gene: -